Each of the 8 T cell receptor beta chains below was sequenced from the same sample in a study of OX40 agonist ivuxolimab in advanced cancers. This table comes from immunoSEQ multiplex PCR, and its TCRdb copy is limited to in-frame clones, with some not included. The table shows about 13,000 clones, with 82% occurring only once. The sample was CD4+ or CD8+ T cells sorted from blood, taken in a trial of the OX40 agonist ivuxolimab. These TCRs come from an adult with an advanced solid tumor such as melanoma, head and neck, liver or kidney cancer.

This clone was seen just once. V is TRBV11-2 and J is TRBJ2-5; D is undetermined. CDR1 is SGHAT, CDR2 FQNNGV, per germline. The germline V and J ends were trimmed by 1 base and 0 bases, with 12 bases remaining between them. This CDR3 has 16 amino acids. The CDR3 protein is CASSLGANSYQETQYF. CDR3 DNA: TGTGCCAGCAGCTTAGGCGCAAACTCTTACCAAGAGACCCAGTACTTC.

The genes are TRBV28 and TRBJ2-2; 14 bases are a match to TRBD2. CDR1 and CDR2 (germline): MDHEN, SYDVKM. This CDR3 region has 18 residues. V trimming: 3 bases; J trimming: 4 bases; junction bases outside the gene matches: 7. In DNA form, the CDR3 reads TGTGCCAGCAGTTTGCCAATGACTAGCGGGGGGGCCACCGGGGAGCTGTTTTTT. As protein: CASSLPMTSGGATGELFF.

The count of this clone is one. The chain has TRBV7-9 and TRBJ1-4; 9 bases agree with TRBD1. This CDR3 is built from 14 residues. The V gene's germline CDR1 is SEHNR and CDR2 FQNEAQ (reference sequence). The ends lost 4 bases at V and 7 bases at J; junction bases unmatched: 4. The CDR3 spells CASSSGTGSEKLFF. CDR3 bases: TGTGCCAGCAGCTCCGGGACAGGGAGTGAAAAACTGTTTTTT.

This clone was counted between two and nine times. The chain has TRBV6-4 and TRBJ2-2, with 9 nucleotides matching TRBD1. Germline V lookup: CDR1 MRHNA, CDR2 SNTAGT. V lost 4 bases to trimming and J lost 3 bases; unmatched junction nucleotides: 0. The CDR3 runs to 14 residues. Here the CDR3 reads CASSGTGDTGELFF. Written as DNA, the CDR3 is TGTGCCAGCAGTGGGACAGGGGACACCGGGGAGCTGTTTTTT.

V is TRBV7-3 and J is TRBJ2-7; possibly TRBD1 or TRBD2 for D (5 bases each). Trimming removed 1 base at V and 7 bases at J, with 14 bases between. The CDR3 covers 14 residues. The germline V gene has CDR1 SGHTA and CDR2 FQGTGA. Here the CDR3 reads CASSLMGPGTEQYF. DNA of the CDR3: TGTGCCAGCAGCTTAATGGGGCCCGGGACGGAGCAGTACTTC.

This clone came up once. The CDR3 protein is CASRHAHLTGGDVGELFF. The CDR3 DNA follows: TGTGCCAGTAGACACGCCCATTTAACAGGGGGTGATGTCGGGGAGCTGTTTTTT. This rearrangement joins TRBV19 to TRBJ2-2, with 8 nucleotides matching TRBD1. From germline, CDR1 is LNHDA and CDR2 SQIVND (reference sequence). The CDR3 loop spans 18 amino acids. The junction had 19 bases not matched to a gene; V was cut back by 6 bases and J by 7 bases.

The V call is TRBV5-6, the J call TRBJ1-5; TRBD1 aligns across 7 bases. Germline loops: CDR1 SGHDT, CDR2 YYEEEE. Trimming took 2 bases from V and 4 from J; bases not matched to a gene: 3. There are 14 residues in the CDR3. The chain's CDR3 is CASSFSTGNQPQHF. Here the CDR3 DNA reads TGTGCCAGCAGCTTCTCGACAGGGAATCAGCCCCAGCATTTT.

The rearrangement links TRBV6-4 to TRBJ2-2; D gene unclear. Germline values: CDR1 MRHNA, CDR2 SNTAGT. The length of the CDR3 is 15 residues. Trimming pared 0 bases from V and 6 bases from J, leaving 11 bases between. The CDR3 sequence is CASSDSEGASGELFF. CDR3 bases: TGTGCCAGCAGTGACTCGGAAGGAGCGTCCGGGGAGCTGTTTTTT.